What follows are 20 T cell receptor beta chains derived from one specimen sequenced in a study of cytomegalovirus exposure and HLA in healthy donors. 13 Jbeta primers and 60 Vbeta primers were used for the PCR. Profiled with immunoSEQ multiplex PCR; TCRdb holds only in-frame clones, not every one. The data show around 150,000 clones, about three quarters seen once. Sequencing used PBMCs. These receptors all come from a man in his forties or fifties in good health and CMV-seropositive.

This clone has only a few counts. J is TRBJ1-1 and V is TRBV6-5, with TRBD1 identical over 8 bases. The CDR3 covers 15 residues. Germline-derived CDR1 and CDR2 are MNHEY and SVGAGI. V lost 7 bases and J lost 2; bases outside the gene matches: 9. CDR3: CASMPPDRVNTEAFF. The CDR3, as DNA: TGTGCCAGCATGCCCCCGGACAGGGTTAACACTGAAGCTTTCTTT.

This clone was counted only a few times. The chain has TRBV4-3 and TRBJ1-5; no clear D gene. The CDR3 loop spans 17 amino acids. Trimming stripped 0 bases from V and 2 bases from J, with 14 bases between. CDR1 LGHNA and CDR2 YSLEER come from the germline V gene. In DNA form, the CDR3 reads TGCGCCAGCAGCCAAGATCGGGGTGCCCTCCGCAATCAGCCCCAGCATTTT. The encoded protein is CASSQDRGALRNQPQHF.

This chain connects TRBV5-4 to TRBJ2-3; TRBD2 matches at 12 bases. Germline V CDR1 and CDR2: SGHNT, YYREEE (reference sequence). The CDR3 contains 16 residues. Trimming at V came to 4 bases and at J to 2 bases, leaving 5 bases not matched to a gene. The CDR3: CASSPGTSGYTDTQYF. In nucleotides, the CDR3 is TGTGCCAGCAGCCCCGGGACTAGCGGGTACACAGATACGCAGTATTTT.

J is TRBJ1-1 and V is TRBV5-4, with 11 bases that match TRBD1. CDR1 SGHNT and CDR2 YYREEE come from the germline V gene (reference sequence). Trimming removed 4 bases from V and 7 bases from J; junction bases left unmatched: 6. This CDR3 spans 14 amino acids. The CDR3 is CASSEDRGQVEAFF. The CDR3 nucleotides are TGTGCCAGCAGCGAGGACAGGGGGCAAGTTGAAGCTTTCTTT.

The chain links TRBV27 to TRBJ2-7, with a possible D match to TRBD2 (6 bases). CDR3 length equals 14 residues. The ends were cut back, 3 bases at V and 3 bases at J, with 12 bases in the middle. Germline loops: CDR1 MNHEY, CDR2 SMNVEV (reference sequence). CDR3 DNA sequence: TGTGCCAGCAGTTTTAAAGCGGGCAACTACGAGCAGTACTTC. As protein: CASSFKAGNYEQYF.

This chain links TRBV28 with TRBJ2-7; 9 nucleotides align to TRBD1. CDR3 length: 11 amino acids. Looked up from germline, CDR1 is MDHEN and CDR2 is SYDVKM. Trimming removed 5 bases from V and 11 bases from J; junction bases left unmatched: 4. The CDR3 region is CASSDRDREYF. The CDR3 coding sequence is TGTGCCAGCAGTGACCGGGACAGGGAGTACTTC.

The V and J genes are TRBV27 and TRBJ1-1; no clear D gene. Trimming cost V 2 bases and J 3 bases, with 22 bases left between them. Per germline, CDR1 MNHEY and CDR2 SMNVEV (reference sequence). CDR3 size: 18 residues. The chain's CDR3 is CASSLSVVRRPKDTEAFF. The DNA of the CDR3 is TGTGCCAGCAGTTTAAGTGTAGTCAGGAGGCCCAAGGACACTGAAGCTTTCTTT.

On this clone: An end of the junction does not agree with germline; a read error may underlie this. The chain recombines TRBV7-9 with TRBJ1-1; D remains ambiguous. This CDR3 contains 12 residues. Per germline, CDR1 SEHNR and CDR2 FQNEAQ (reference sequence). CDR3 amino acids: CSSSYPGTEAFF. CDR3 DNA: TGTTCCAGCAGCTATCCGGGCACTGAAGCTTTCTTT.

The genes are TRBV5-1 and TRBJ2-5; TRBD1 agrees at 7 bases. V trimming: 5 bases; J trimming: 1 base; junction bases outside the gene matches: 11. Germline V gene sequence: CDR1 SGHRS, CDR2 YFSETQ. This CDR3 contains 16 residues. CDR3 residues: CASSFVGTDLQETQYF. The CDR3 DNA follows: TGCGCCAGCAGTTTCGTAGGGACAGACCTCCAAGAGACCCAGTACTTC.

The gene calls are TRBV27 and TRBJ2-2; a weak D match, TRBD1 (6 bases). Trimming left V 7 bases short and J 6 bases short, with 9 bases between. Germline CDR1 is MNHEY and CDR2 is SMNVEV (reference sequence). The CDR3 length is 12 residues. The CDR3 DNA reads as TGTGCCAGCACCCCAGGGGCCGGGGAGCTGTTTTTT. Its protein is CASTPGAGELFF.

The rearrangement links TRBV7-3 to TRBJ2-2; no clear D. The CDR3 extends over 16 amino acids. Looked up from germline, CDR1 is SGHTA and CDR2 is FQGTGA. Trimming took 5 bases from V and 0 from J, leaving 13 bases between them. The CDR3 DNA reads as TGTGCCAGCAGCCCGGCCCGAGACTCGAACACCGGGGAGCTGTTTTTT. It encodes CASSPARDSNTGELFF.

The J gene is TRBJ1-2, the V gene TRBV15; TRBD1 matches at 7 bases. CDR1 is LNHNV, CDR2 YYDKDF, per germline (reference sequence). This CDR3 contains 15 residues. Trimming at V came to 5 bases and at J to 5 bases, leaving 11 bases not matched to a gene. CDR3 sequence: CATSSSTGTGYGYTF. The CDR3 DNA is TGTGCCACCAGCTCCTCGACAGGGACGGGATATGGCTACACCTTC.

This chain connects TRBV6-1 to TRBJ2-3; 7 bases are shared with TRBD1. The CDR3 loop spans 13 amino acids. CDR1 and CDR2 (germline): MNHNS, SASEGT. V lost 7 bases and J lost 4; bases outside the gene matches: 5. The CDR3 loop is CASTLDRADTQYF. The DNA of the CDR3 is TGTGCCAGCACTTTAGACAGGGCAGATACGCAGTATTTT.

This clone was observed a single time. The CDR3 sequence is CASSLGGRVVSPLHF. The CDR3 bases are TGTGCCAGCAGCCTAGGCGGCAGGGTGGTCTCACCCCTCCACTTT. The chain combines TRBV7-9 with TRBJ1-6, with D perhaps TRBD1 (5 bases). Germline CDR1 SEHNR, CDR2 FQNEAQ (reference sequence). CDR3 size: 15 residues. Trimming took 5 bases from V and 10 from J, leaving 18 bases between them.

This sequence joins TRBV19 and TRBJ1-1; D might be TRBD1 (5 bases). V lost 3 bases, J lost 6 bases, and 14 bases lay in between. The V gene's germline CDR1 is LNHDA and CDR2 SQIVND (reference sequence). CDR3 size: 14 residues. As DNA, the CDR3 is TGTGCCAGTAGTATGGAGCCAGGGAGGTCTGAAGCTTTCTTT. It encodes CASSMEPGRSEAFF.

The J gene is TRBJ2-7, the V gene TRBV10-1; 7 bases are a match to TRBD2. The germline V gene encodes CDR1 WNHNN and CDR2 SYGVQD (reference sequence). Trimming at V came to 0 bases and at J to 3 bases, leaving 5 bases not matched to a gene. This CDR3 is built from 15 residues. CDR3 residues: CASSESIAGRYEQYF. The CDR3 nucleotides are TGCGCCAGCAGTGAGTCGATAGCGGGTCGCTACGAGCAGTACTTC.

The gene calls are TRBV11-3 and TRBJ2-5; D uncertain. With 5 bases removed from V and 0 bases from J, the gap between germline ends came to 13 bases. Germline V gene data show CDR1 as SGHNT and CDR2 as YENEEA. CDR3 length equals 15 residues. CDR3 nucleotide sequence: TGTGCCAGCAGCGCCGAGTCCGAGTACCAAGAGACCCAGTACTTC. It translates to CASSAESEYQETQYF.

The rearrangement joins TRBV14 to TRBJ2-3; D is perhaps TRBD2 (5 bases). V lost 4 bases, J lost 5 bases, and 19 bases lay in between. The CDR3 covers 16 residues. Germline loops: CDR1 SGHDN, CDR2 FVKESK. The CDR3 loop is CASSPLSSLVQDTQYF. Here the CDR3 DNA reads TGTGCCAGCAGCCCCCTCTCGTCACTAGTACAAGATACGCAGTATTTT.

A few counts support this clone. The genes are TRBV7-9 and TRBJ1-1; D perhaps matches TRBD1 (5 bases). The V end was cut by 0 bases, the J end by 0 bases, with 5 bases between. The CDR3 extends over 14 amino acids. Germline V gene lookup returns CDR1 SEHNR and CDR2 FQNEAQ (reference sequence). The CDR3 nucleotides read TGTGCCAGCAGCTTAGCACAGGTGAACACTGAAGCTTTCTTT. Its protein product is CASSLAQVNTEAFF. The full variable domain, completed using reference TRBV7-9 and TRBJ1-1, is DTGVSQNPRHKITKRGQNVTFRCDPISEHNRLYWYRQTLGQGPEFLTYFQNEAQLEKSRLLSDRFSAERPKGSFSTLEIQRTEQGDSAMYLCASSLAQVNTEAFFGQGTRLTVV.

In this sample, this clone turned up a few times. V usage is TRBV6-6 and J usage is TRBJ2-3, with 9 nucleotides matching TRBD2. CDR1 MNHNY and CDR2 SVGAGI come from the germline V gene (reference sequence). There are 15 residues in the CDR3. V was pared by 5 bases and J by 6 bases, with 9 bases of the junction left unmatched. CDR3 in DNA: TGTGCCAGCAGTGATAGCGGGAGCGTGTGGGATACGCAGTATTTT. Protein sequence: CASSDSGSVWDTQYF.